These 28 T cell receptor beta chains share one sample of origin, sequenced in a study of cytomegalovirus exposure and HLA in healthy donors. PCR used 60 Vbeta primers and 13 Jbeta primers. Method: immunoSEQ multiplex PCR; TCRdb's copy keeps in-frame clones and lacks some. The data hold about 190,000 clones, with over 60% observed a single time. The sample taken for sequencing was PBMCs. Every receptor here comes from a woman in her 30s in good health and CMV-seropositive.

The rearrangement uses TRBV28 and TRBJ1-2; D might be TRBD1 (5 bases). With 6 bases removed from V and 6 bases from J, the gap between germline ends came to 11 bases. This CDR3 region has 12 residues. Germline V CDR1 and CDR2: MDHEN, SYDVKM. The CDR3 here is CASRIRQNGYTF. Written as DNA, the CDR3 is TGTGCCAGCAGAATCCGACAGAATGGCTACACCTTC.

The chain couples TRBV7-2 to TRBJ1-5; 11 bases agree with TRBD1. Per germline, CDR1 SGHTA and CDR2 FQGNSA. J was trimmed by 6 bases and V by 5 bases; bases with no gene match: 6. The CDR3 is 15 residues long. This CDR3 is CASSRDRGLSQPQHF. CDR3 DNA sequence: TGTGCCAGCAGCAGGGACAGGGGGTTGAGTCAGCCCCAGCATTTT.

The chain has TRBV28 and TRBJ1-1, with TRBD1 identical over 10 bases. The CDR3 runs to 15 residues. Per the germline V gene, CDR1 is MDHEN and CDR2 is SYDVKM. The junction had 6 bases not matched to a gene; V was cut back by 5 bases and J by 3 bases. The CDR3 DNA reads TGTGCCAGCAGTCAAGGGACAGGGGAGTACACTGAAGCTTTCTTT. Its translation is CASSQGTGEYTEAFF.

The table lists this clone with a few counts. This chain joins TRBV7-6 and TRBJ2-3; 8 bases line up with TRBD1. The CDR3 covers 15 residues. Germline V gene sequence: CDR1 SGHVS, CDR2 FNYEAQ. The junction had 8 bases not matched to a gene; V was cut back by 6 bases and J by 3 bases. CDR3 nucleotide sequence: TGTGCCAGCAGACCCGGACAGGGTCGGACAGATACGCAGTATTTT. Protein sequence: CASRPGQGRTDTQYF.

The chain carries TRBV11-2 and TRBJ2-5; 7 nucleotides line up with TRBD1. CDR1 and CDR2 from the germline V gene are SGHAT and FQNNGV. The CDR3 extends over 14 amino acids. The junction had 6 bases not matched to a gene; V was cut back by 5 bases and J by 3 bases. The DNA for the CDR3 is TGTGCCAGCAGCACTAAGACAGGGAAAGAGACCCAGTACTTC. Its translation is CASSTKTGKETQYF.

The rearrangement links TRBV2 to TRBJ1-1; no clear D. CDR3 length: 11 amino acids. Per the germline V gene, CDR1 is SNHLY and CDR2 is FYNNEI. The V end was cut by 4 bases, the J end by 8 bases, with 8 bases between. The CDR3 nucleotides are TGTGCCAGCAGTGCGGGAGCCGAAGCTTTCTTT. Translated: CASSAGAEAFF.

Written as DNA, the CDR3 is TGCGCCAGCAGCAGGGACAGGATCCGGGAGACCCAGTACTTC. It is translated as CASSRDRIRETQYF. The rearrangement joins TRBV5-1 to TRBJ2-5; 8 bases map to TRBD1. Losses at the gene ends were 4 bases for V and 5 bases for J; bases not matched to a gene: 7. This CDR3 is built from 14 residues. Germline V lookup: CDR1 SGHRS, CDR2 YFSETQ.

The genes are TRBV28 and TRBJ1-2; D is uncertain. Germline V gene data show CDR1 as MDHEN and CDR2 as SYDVKM. The V end lost 6 bases, the J end lost 0 bases, and 11 bases lay between the germline ends. This CDR3 has 14 amino acids. CDR3 sequence: CASRIGLANYGYTF. The DNA of the CDR3 is TGTGCCAGCAGGATAGGACTGGCTAACTATGGCTACACCTTC.

The rearrangement joins TRBV7-2 to TRBJ2-4; 7 bases are a match to TRBD1. The CDR3 length is 14 residues. Per germline, CDR1 SGHTA and CDR2 FQGNSA. With 4 bases clipped from V and 3 bases from J, the junction kept 3 bases outside the gene matches. In DNA form, the CDR3 reads TGTGCCAGCAGCTCCGGGACAGTCAAAAACATTCAGTACTTC. It codes for CASSSGTVKNIQYF.

The genes are TRBV5-1 and TRBJ1-1; D is undetermined. Per the germline V gene, CDR1 is SGHRS and CDR2 is YFSETQ. The CDR3 is made up of 15 amino acids. V was shortened by 0 bases and J by 9 bases, with 18 bases between the two germline ends. The CDR3 region has the DNA TGCGCCAGCAGCTTGGATTGGTCGGGTATGAGTAAAGCTTTCTTT. Its protein product is CASSLDWSGMSKAFF.

The chain joins TRBV27 to TRBJ2-1; 8 nucleotides agree with TRBD2. Trimming at V came to 2 bases and at J to 3 bases, leaving 6 bases not matched to a gene. CDR1 and CDR2 from the germline V gene are MNHEY and SMNVEV (reference sequence). CDR3 length: 16 residues. CDR3 in DNA: TGTGCCAGCAGTTTAAGTCGACTAGCGCGCTACAATGAGCAGTTCTTC. Protein product: CASSLSRLARYNEQFF.

This sequence joins TRBV6-1 and TRBJ1-2, with D uncertain. Germline lookup yields CDR1 MNHNS and CDR2 SASEGT. The CDR3 loop spans 13 amino acids. The V and J ends lost 2 bases and 3 bases respectively, with 7 bases between them. The CDR3 loop is CASSEQAHYGYTF. The DNA for the CDR3 is TGTGCCAGCAGTGAACAGGCCCACTATGGCTACACCTTC.

The V call is TRBV7-2, the J call TRBJ1-3; D gene ambiguous. The V end was cut by 4 bases, the J end by 8 bases, with 15 bases between. Germline V gene lookup returns CDR1 SGHTA and CDR2 FQGNSA. The CDR3 is 14 residues long. As DNA, the CDR3 is TGTGCCAGCAGCTCCGTCGGGTGGCTCCACACCATATATTTT. Amino acids: CASSSVGWLHTIYF.

The DNA of the CDR3 is TGCGCCAGCAGCCAAGACCGGTATGGCTACACCTTC. The encoded protein is CASSQDRYGYTF. V and J are TRBV4-3 and TRBJ1-2; D unclear. From germline, CDR1 is LGHNA and CDR2 YSLEER. This CDR3 comprises 12 residues. The germline V and J ends were trimmed by 0 bases and 5 bases, with 4 bases remaining between them.

This chain uses TRBV30 with TRBJ1-3, with D hard to call. The V and J ends lost 3 bases and 0 bases respectively, with 9 bases between them. The CDR3 spans 14 residues. Germline V gene data show CDR1 as GTSNPN and CDR2 as SVGIG (reference sequence). The CDR3 loop is CAWRDWVSGNTIYF. The CDR3 DNA sequence: TGTGCCTGGAGAGACTGGGTCTCTGGAAACACCATATATTTT.

V usage is TRBV6-1 and J usage is TRBJ1-2; D is possibly TRBD1 (5 bases). The CDR3 runs 12 residues. Germline CDR1 is MNHNS and CDR2 is SASEGT. Trimming took 6 bases from V and 3 from J, leaving 8 bases between them. The CDR3 DNA reads as TGTGCCAGCAGGGGGCGACACTATGGCTACACCTTC. Translating gives CASRGRHYGYTF.

Points on this clone: Other DNA sequences within the sample encode an identical CDR3. The V gene is TRBV28, the J gene TRBJ2-7; perhaps TRBD1 as D (6 bases). This CDR3 comprises 12 residues. The V end was cut by 4 bases, the J end by 3 bases, with 7 bases between. Germline CDR1 is MDHEN and CDR2 is SYDVKM. The CDR3 bases are TGTGCCAGCAGTTCGGACAGCTACGAGCAGTACTTC. This codes for CASSSDSYEQYF.

Points on this clone: The final CDR3 position lacks the conserved phenylalanine or tryptophan, pointing to a likely read error. No DNA is shown, since the ends of the CDR3 on it are uncertain; the CDR3 is the one TCRdb lists. The chain employs TRBV7-2 and TRBJ1-4. The CDR3 region is 11 residues in length, termini included. Germline values: CDR1 SGHTA, CDR2 FQGNSA. The CDR3 loop is CASSLGEREAL.

The chain carries TRBV7-9 and TRBJ2-6; the D is unclear. CDR1 SEHNR and CDR2 FQNEAQ come from the germline V gene (reference sequence). The CDR3 consists of 15 residues. Trimming stripped 1 base from V and 3 bases from J, with 7 bases between. The CDR3, as DNA: TGTGCCAGCAGCTTAGGCCGCGGTGGGGCCAACGTCCTGACTTTC. It encodes CASSLGRGGANVLTF.

This clone was recorded a few times. The DNA for the CDR3 is TGTGCCAGCAGCCTACATGGGGCGCGGGGTCCTTCCTTCTACACCTTC. Its translation: CASSLHGARGPSFYTF. This chain uses TRBV7-2 with TRBJ1-2, with a possible D match to TRBD1 (5 bases). Germline assignment: CDR1 SGHTA and CDR2 FQGNSA. Trimming removed 5 bases from V and 10 bases from J, with 26 bases in between. This CDR3 is 16 amino acids long.

In its sample, this clone was seen a few times. The chain's CDR3 is CASSLQGGDSGANVLTF. DNA of the CDR3: TGTGCCAGCAGCCTACAGGGTGGGGACTCTGGGGCCAACGTCCTGACTTTC. The genes are TRBV7-3 and TRBJ2-6, with D perhaps TRBD1 (6 bases). Germline CDR1 reads SGHTA; CDR2 reads FQGTGA. V lost 5 bases and J lost 0, with 14 bases in between. This CDR3 region has 17 residues.

The rearrangement joins TRBV27 to TRBJ2-2, with 10 bases identical to TRBD1. V was pared by 3 bases and J by 4 bases, with 8 bases of the junction left unmatched. CDR1 is MNHEY and CDR2 is SMNVEV in the germline V gene (reference sequence). The CDR3 is 17 residues long. For the CDR3, the DNA is TGTGCCAGCAGTTTCCGACTAGGACAGGGGGGCACCGGGGAGCTGTTTTTT. Translating gives CASSFRLGQGGTGELFF.

This sequence joins TRBV19 and TRBJ1-4; 10 bases are a match to TRBD1. Germline CDR1 reads LNHDA; CDR2 reads SQIVND (reference sequence). CDR3 length equals 15 residues. The V gene end was trimmed by 4 bases and the J gene end by 8 bases; junction bases not matched to a gene: 7. For the CDR3, the DNA is TGTGCCAGTAGTAAGGCCGGGACAGGGGTAGAAAAACTGTTTTTT. Its protein is CASSKAGTGVEKLFF.

V usage is TRBV6-5 and J usage is TRBJ1-2, with 9 bases that match TRBD1. This CDR3 has 15 residues. V trimming: 2 bases; J trimming: 3 bases; junction bases outside the gene matches: 4. The germline V gene has CDR1 MNHEY and CDR2 SVGAGI. The chain's CDR3 is CASSYGTGFDYGYTF. In DNA, the CDR3 is TGTGCCAGCAGTTACGGGACAGGGTTTGACTATGGCTACACCTTC.

The rearrangement joins TRBV7-2 to TRBJ1-5, with 7 bases that match TRBD1. This CDR3 contains 14 residues. After removal of 4 bases from V and 4 bases from J, the junction contained 4 bases not matched to a gene. CDR1 is SGHTA and CDR2 is FQGNSA in the germline V gene. CDR3 nucleotides: TGTGCCAGCAGCTACGGGACAGCAAATCAGCCCCAGCATTTT. Translated, it gives CASSYGTANQPQHF.

The rearrangement joins TRBV4-3 to TRBJ2-1; weak D call: TRBD1 (6 bases). The length of the CDR3 is 20 residues. From germline, CDR1 is LGHNA and CDR2 YSLEER. The germline V and J ends were trimmed by 3 bases and 2 bases, with 26 bases remaining between them. CDR3 region: CASSQIAYKPQGLTYNEQFF. CDR3 nucleotides: TGCGCCAGCAGCCAGATAGCCTACAAACCGCAGGGGCTTACCTACAATGAGCAGTTCTTC.

The V call is TRBV5-1, the J call TRBJ1-1; 9 bases are a match to TRBD1. Germline V gene data show CDR1 as SGHRS and CDR2 as YFSETQ. The CDR3 is 15 amino acids. The V gene end was trimmed by 3 bases and the J gene end by 2 bases; junction bases not matched to a gene: 5. CDR3 bases: TGCGCCAGCAGCTCGGGACAGGGTGACAACACTGAAGCTTTCTTT. Translation: CASSSGQGDNTEAFF. Drawing the rest from reference TRBV5-1 and TRBJ1-1, the complete variable domain is KAGVTQTPRYLIKTRGQQVTLSCSPISGHRSVSWYQQTPGQGLQFLFEYFSETQRNKGNFPGRFSGRQFSNSRSEMNVSTLELGDSALYLCASSSGQGDNTEAFFGQGTRLTVV.

The genes are TRBV5-1 and TRBJ2-7, with 7 positions matching TRBD2. This CDR3 has 16 residues. J gave up 7 bases and V 0 bases, and 13 bases lay outside the gene matches. CDR1 is SGHRS, CDR2 YFSETQ, per germline. The CDR3 sequence is CASSLDPSGAPGEQYF. The CDR3 DNA reads TGCGCCAGCAGCTTGGATCCGAGCGGGGCCCCGGGAGAGCAGTACTTC.